A selection of T cell receptor beta chains follows, all from one sample in a study of T cells in Graves' hyperthyroidism and ophthalmopathy. In TCRdb, the multiplex PCR reads were re-called with MiXCR into one record per CDR3 protein. The data show 600,000 or so distinct CDR3 sequences, 14% seen once. The sequencing input was blood. These receptors were taken from a woman aged 50 to 60 with Graves' ophthalmopathy. CDR3s include the opening cysteine and the closing phenylalanine or tryptophan. Each record gives: V gene, CDR3 length, D gene, J gene, clone size, CDR3 DNA, CDR3 protein. A D gene is named only where the DNA matches it firmly. Not all rows give a size; the values are once, few, many and, for expanded clones, a class.

TRBV7-9,17,TRBD2,TRBJ2-2,few,TGTGCCAGCAGACAAACGGAAGTGACTAGCGGGATTGGGGAGCTGTTTTTT,CASRQTEVTSGIGELFF
TRBV7-2,14,.,TRBJ1-2,few,TGTGCCAGCAGCAAGCGGACAGCTAACTATGGCTACACCTTC,CASSKRTANYGYTF
TRBV19,17,TRBD2,TRBJ2-3,.,TGTGCCAGTAGTTCCCCGGGACTAGCGGGAGCGGGAGATACGCAGTATTTT,CASSSPGLAGAGDTQYF
TRBV4-2,14,.,TRBJ2-1,.,TGTGCCAGCAGCCAGGAGACAGTATACAATGAGCAGTTCTTC,CASSQETVYNEQFF
TRBV5-4,18,.,TRBJ2-1,few,TGTGCCAGCAGCCCCCCGGGAAGGTTGACCCCGAGGGACAATGAGCAGTTCTTC,CASSPPGRLTPRDNEQFF
TRBV30,12,TRBD1,TRBJ1-2,many,TGTGCCTTGGGGCCGGGGACAGTCGGCTACACCTTC,CALGPGTVGYTF
TRBV9,16,TRBD2,TRBJ2-1,few,TGTGCCAGCAGCGTGGCTGCGGGAGGAGCTAACAATGAGCAGTTCTTC,CASSVAAGGANNEQFF
TRBV19,14,.,TRBJ1-2,many,TGTGCCAGTAGTATTCGTGGGGGTGAGAGGGGCTACACCTTC,CASSIRGGERGYTF
TRBV6-1,20,TRBD2,TRBJ2-1,many,TGTGCCAGCAGTGACTTGCGGGAAGCGGGGCCGTTTAGCTCCTACAATGAGCAGTTCTTC,CASSDLREAGPFSSYNEQFF
TRBV29-1,11,.,TRBJ1-1,many,TGCAGCGCCGGGAAGAACACTGAAGCTTTCTTT,CSAGKNTEAFF
TRBV7-2,14,.,TRBJ2-2,many,TGTGCCAGCCGTTCAGGGACCGTCGCCGGGGAGCTGTTTTTT,CASRSGTVAGELFF
TRBV6-1,21,.,TRBJ1-2,once,TGTGCCAGCACTCCCCGTTGGGGCGAGTTGGGGGGCCGTACGCCTAACTATGGCTACACCTTC,CASTPRWGELGGRTPNYGYTF
TRBV28,16,TRBD1,TRBJ2-1,many,TGTGCCAGCAGTTCCCCCTGGGACAGGGGGCAGAATGAGCAGTTCTTC,CASSSPWDRGQNEQFF
TRBV27,17,TRBD2,TRBJ2-1,.,TGTGCCAGCAGTTTAGGGAGACTAGCGGGAGGGAGGAATGAGCAGTTCTTC,CASSLGRLAGGRNEQFF
TRBV6-1,14,TRBD2,TRBJ2-5,.,TGTGCCAGCAGTGCTATAGCGGGAGGTGAGACCCAGTACTTC,CASSAIAGGETQYF
TRBV30,16,TRBD1,TRBJ1-4,many,TGTGCCTGGAACTTCAAGCCGGGACAGGGCGGTGAAAAACTGTTTTTT,CAWNFKPGQGGEKLFF
TRBV15,15,TRBD1,TRBJ1-1,many,TGTGCCACCAGCAGCCCCGGACAGGGACTCACTGAAGCTTTCTTT,CATSSPGQGLTEAFF
TRBV7-9,15,TRBD1,TRBJ2-5,many,TGTGCCAGCAGCCCCCGCCGAACAGGGGAAAGGACCCAGTACTTC,CASSPRRTGERTQYF
TRBV18,14,.,TRBJ1-1,many,TGTGCCAGCTCAACGACACGAGGGGACACTGAAGCTTTCTTT,CASSTTRGDTEAFF
TRBV24-1,16,.,TRBJ2-6,.,TGTGCCACCCGCGGACGGTCAGACTCTGGGGCCAACGTCCTGACTTTC,CATRGRSDSGANVLTF
TRBV7-3,16,.,TRBJ2-3,many,TGTGCCAGCAGCTTAATAGGCCAAGGACTACGGGATACGCAGTATTTT,CASSLIGQGLRDTQYF
TRBV7-9,13,.,TRBJ2-7,many,TGTGCCAGCAGCTTAGGTGCGGGCCTAGGGCAGTACTTC,CASSLGAGLGQYF